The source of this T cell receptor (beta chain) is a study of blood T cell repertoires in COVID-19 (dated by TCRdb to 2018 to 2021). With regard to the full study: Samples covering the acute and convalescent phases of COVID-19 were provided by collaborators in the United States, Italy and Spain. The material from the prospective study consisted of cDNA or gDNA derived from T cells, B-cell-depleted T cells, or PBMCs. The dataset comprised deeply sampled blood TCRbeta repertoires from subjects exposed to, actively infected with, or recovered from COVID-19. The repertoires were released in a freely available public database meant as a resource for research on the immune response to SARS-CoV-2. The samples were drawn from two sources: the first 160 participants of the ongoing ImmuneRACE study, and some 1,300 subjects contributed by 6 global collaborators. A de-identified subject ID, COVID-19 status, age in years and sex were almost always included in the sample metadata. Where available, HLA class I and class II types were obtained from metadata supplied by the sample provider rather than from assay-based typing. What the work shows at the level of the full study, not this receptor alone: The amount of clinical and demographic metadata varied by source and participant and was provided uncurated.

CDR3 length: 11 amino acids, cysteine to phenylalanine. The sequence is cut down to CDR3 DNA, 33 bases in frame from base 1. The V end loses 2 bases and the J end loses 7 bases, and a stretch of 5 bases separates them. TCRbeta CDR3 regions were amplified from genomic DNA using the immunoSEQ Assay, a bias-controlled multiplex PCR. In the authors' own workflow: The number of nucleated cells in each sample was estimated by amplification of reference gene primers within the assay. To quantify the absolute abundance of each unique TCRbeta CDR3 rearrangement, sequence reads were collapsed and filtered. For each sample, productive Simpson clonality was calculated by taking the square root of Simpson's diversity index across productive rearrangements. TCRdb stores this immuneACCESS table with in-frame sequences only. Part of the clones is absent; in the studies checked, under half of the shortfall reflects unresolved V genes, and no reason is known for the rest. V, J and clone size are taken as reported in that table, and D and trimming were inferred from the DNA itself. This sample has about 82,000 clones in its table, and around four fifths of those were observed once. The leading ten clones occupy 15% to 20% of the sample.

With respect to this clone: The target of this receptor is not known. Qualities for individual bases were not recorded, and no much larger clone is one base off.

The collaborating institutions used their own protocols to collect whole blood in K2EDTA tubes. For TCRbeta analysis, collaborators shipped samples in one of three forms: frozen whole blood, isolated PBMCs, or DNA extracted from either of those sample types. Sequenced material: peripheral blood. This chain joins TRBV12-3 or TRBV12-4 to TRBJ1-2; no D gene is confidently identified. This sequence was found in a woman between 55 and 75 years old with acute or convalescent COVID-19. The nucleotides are TGTGCCAGCAGTTTACGAGCTGGCTACACCTTC. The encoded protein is CASSLRAGYTF.